Listed here are 16 T cell receptor beta chains from one sample, sequenced in a study of cytomegalovirus exposure and HLA in healthy donors. With 60 Vbeta and 13 Jbeta primers, the PCR was carried out. Clones were sequenced by immunoSEQ multiplex PCR, and TCRdb holds only the in-frame ones, with some missing. The data show approximately 110,000 clones, 76% seen once. Sequenced material: PBMCs. These receptors came from a woman between 45 and 65 years old in good health and CMV-seropositive.

The chain is built from TRBV15 and TRBJ1-2; 10 bases fit TRBD1. This CDR3 contains 17 residues. V lost 1 base and J lost 5; bases outside the gene matches: 10. Per the germline V gene, CDR1 is LNHNV and CDR2 is YYDKDF (reference sequence). In DNA, the CDR3 is TGTGCCACCAGCAGAGGATACGGGACAGGGGAAGGGTATGGCTACACCTTC. This gives the protein CATSRGYGTGEGYGYTF. Complete variable domain (other parts from reference TRBV15 and TRBJ1-2): DAMVIQNPRYQVTQFGKPVTLSCSQTLNHNVMYWYQQKSSQAPKLLFHYYDKDFNNEADTPDNFQSRRPNTSFCFLDIRSPGLGDTAMYLCATSRGYGTGEGYGYTFGSGTRLTVV.

The chain is built from TRBV18 and TRBJ1-1, with a tentative D call TRBD1 (6 bases). Germline CDR1 and CDR2: KGHSH and LQKENI. V was cut by 3 bases and J by 8 bases, with 16 bases left in between. CDR3 length equals 14 residues. As DNA, the CDR3 is TGTGCCAGCTCACCCCGGTACAGGGATATAGAAGCTTTCTTT. This gives the protein CASSPRYRDIEAFF.

The rearrangement links TRBV27 to TRBJ2-3; weak D call: TRBD2 (6 bases). This CDR3 region has 17 residues. Trimming took off 3 bases at V and 1 base at J, with 17 bases between the two ends. CDR1 and CDR2 (germline): MNHEY, SMNVEV (reference sequence). As DNA, the CDR3 is TGTGCCAGCAGTTTCGACCCCCCTACGGGGGGCACAGATACGCAGTATTTT. It specifies CASSFDPPTGGTDTQYF.

The rearrangement links TRBV6-1 to TRBJ2-7, with TRBD2 identical over 8 bases. CDR1 and CDR2 from the germline V gene are MNHNS and SASEGT. The CDR3 runs to 14 residues. Unmatched junction bases numbered 7, after V lost 5 bases and J lost 4 bases. CDR3: CASSYRGGVYEQYF. Here the CDR3 DNA reads TGTGCCAGCAGTTATCGGGGGGGTGTATACGAGCAGTACTTC.

This chain uses TRBV7-9 with TRBJ1-1; D ambiguous. V gave up 4 bases and J gave up 4 bases, with 10 bases separating them. The CDR3 length is 13 residues. Per germline, CDR1 SEHNR and CDR2 FQNEAQ (reference sequence). As DNA, the CDR3 is TGTGCCAGCAGCTATAGTACCTCCACTGAAGCTTTCTTT. Translating it yields CASSYSTSTEAFF. Full variable domain (missing parts from reference TRBV7-9 and TRBJ1-1): DTGVSQNPRHKITKRGQNVTFRCDPISEHNRLYWYRQTLGQGPEFLTYFQNEAQLEKSRLLSDRFSAERPKGSFSTLEIQRTEQGDSAMYLCASSYSTSTEAFFGQGTRLTVV.

The rearrangement links TRBV4-2 to TRBJ2-1; 10 bases agree with TRBD2. Per the germline V gene, CDR1 is LGHNA and CDR2 is YNFKEQ. CDR3 size: 17 residues. The ends lost 3 bases at V and 7 bases at J; junction bases unmatched: 12. The DNA of the CDR3 is TGTGCCAGCAGCCAGTACCACGGGCTAGCGGGGGCAAATGAGCAGTTCTTC. Translating gives CASSQYHGLAGANEQFF.

The chain couples TRBV7-9 to TRBJ2-5; 8 bases map to TRBD1. Germline V gives CDR1 SEHNR, CDR2 FQNEAQ (reference sequence). V shed 1 base and J 4 bases; nucleotides not matched to a gene: 11. The CDR3 has 17 residues. CDR3 nucleotide sequence: TGTGCCAGCAGCTTAGGCCTTCTCGCAGGGGGCGGAGAGACCCAGTACTTC. It specifies CASSLGLLAGGGETQYF. The whole variable domain, filled in from reference TRBV7-9 and TRBJ2-5, reads DTGVSQNPRHKITKRGQNVTFRCDPISEHNRLYWYRQTLGQGPEFLTYFQNEAQLEKSRLLSDRFSAERPKGSFSTLEIQRTEQGDSAMYLCASSLGLLAGGGETQYFGPGTRLLVL.

Of note for this clone: An end of the junction does not agree with germline; a read error may underlie this. This chain's CDR3 is CASSSRVTGELFF. The CDR3, as DNA: TGTGCTAGCAGCTCCAGGGTTACCGGGGAGCTGTTTTTT. This chain connects TRBV7-7 to TRBJ2-2, with D perhaps TRBD1 (5 bases). Germline assignment: CDR1 SSHAT and CDR2 FNYEAQ (reference sequence). The CDR3 runs 13 residues.

J is TRBJ2-5 and V is TRBV5-4, with 11 bases lining up with TRBD1. V dropped 0 bases and J dropped 2; count of bases not matched to a gene: 0. This CDR3 has 15 residues. Germline V lookup: CDR1 SGHNT, CDR2 YYREEE (reference sequence). This chain's CDR3 is CASSLGDRGQETQYF. For the CDR3, the DNA is TGTGCCAGCAGCTTGGGGGACAGGGGGCAAGAGACCCAGTACTTC. The full variable domain, with the rest looked up from reference TRBV5-4 and TRBJ2-5, is ETGVTQSPTHLIKTRGQQVTLRCSSQSGHNTVSWYQQALGQGPQFIFQYYREEENGRGNFPPRFSGLQFPNYSSELNVNALELDDSALYLCASSLGDRGQETQYFGPGTRLLVL.

The chain recombines TRBV6-4 with TRBJ2-2, with TRBD2 matching over 9 bases. Trimming cost V 0 bases and J 5 bases; bases outside gene matches: 4. The CDR3 runs to 16 residues. Germline CDR1 is MRHNA and CDR2 is SNTAGT. The CDR3 DNA sequence: TGTGCCAGCAGTGACTCGACGCGGGAGGGTACCGGGGAGCTGTTTTTT. The encoded protein is CASSDSTREGTGELFF.

The chain couples TRBV18 to TRBJ2-1, with TRBD1 matching over 9 bases. Losses at the gene ends were 0 bases for V and 6 bases for J; bases not matched to a gene: 0. The CDR3 length is 14 residues. Germline V gene data show CDR1 as KGHSH and CDR2 as LQKENI. CDR3 loop: CASSPPGQGNEQFF. The CDR3 DNA follows: TGTGCCAGCTCACCACCGGGACAGGGCAATGAGCAGTTCTTC. Full variable domain (outside the CDR3, taken from reference TRBV18 and TRBJ2-1): NAGVMQNPRHLVRRRGQEARLRCSPMKGHSHVYWYRQLPEEGLKFMVYLQKENIIDESGMPKERFSAEFPKEGPSILRIQQVVRGDSAAYFCASSPPGQGNEQFFGPGTRLTVL.

This chain links TRBV5-4 with TRBJ2-3, with TRBD2 matching 9 bases. Germline CDR1 SGHNT, CDR2 YYREEE (reference sequence). The CDR3 consists of 16 residues. The trim removed 0 bases at V and 2 bases at J, leaving 4 bases unmatched. The CDR3: CASSLDTSGLTDTQYF. CDR3 coding DNA: TGTGCCAGCAGCTTGGATACTAGCGGGCTCACAGATACGCAGTATTTT.

The J gene is TRBJ2-3, the V gene TRBV5-1, with 13 positions matching TRBD2. This CDR3 spans 16 amino acids. Germline V lookup: CDR1 SGHRS, CDR2 YFSETQ. V lost 4 bases to trimming and J lost 4 bases; unmatched junction nucleotides: 6. The CDR3 here is CASSQLAGGRPDTQYF. In DNA, the CDR3 is TGCGCCAGCAGCCAACTAGCGGGGGGGCGTCCAGATACGCAGTATTTT.

The J gene is TRBJ1-1, the V gene TRBV15, with D perhaps TRBD1 (5 bases). CDR3 length: 14 amino acids. Trimming shortened V by 1 base and J by 2 bases, and 8 bases separated the two germline ends. From germline, CDR1 is LNHNV and CDR2 YYDKDF (reference sequence). The CDR3 DNA follows: TGTGCCACCAGCAGAGGACAGTTCAACACTGAAGCTTTCTTT. It codes for CATSRGQFNTEAFF.

A remark on this clone: The junction differs from germline at one of its ends, possibly a read error. The chain couples TRBV7-9 to TRBJ1-5; 9 positions match TRBD1. Germline CDR1 SEHNR, CDR2 FQNEAQ (reference sequence). The CDR3 covers 16 residues. This CDR3 reads CSSSLATGGSNQPQHF. The CDR3 DNA is TGTTCCAGCAGCTTAGCCACAGGGGGCAGCAATCAGCCCCAGCATTTT.

This clone was picked up one time. This rearrangement joins TRBV6-5 to TRBJ2-7, with 7 bases identical to TRBD1. Germline CDR1 and CDR2: MNHEY and SVGAGI. J gave up 6 bases and V 4 bases, and 3 bases lay outside the gene matches. This CDR3 has 12 amino acids. The CDR3 DNA reads TGTGCCAGCAGTTCAACAGGGGTCGAGCAGTACTTC. It specifies CASSSTGVEQYF.